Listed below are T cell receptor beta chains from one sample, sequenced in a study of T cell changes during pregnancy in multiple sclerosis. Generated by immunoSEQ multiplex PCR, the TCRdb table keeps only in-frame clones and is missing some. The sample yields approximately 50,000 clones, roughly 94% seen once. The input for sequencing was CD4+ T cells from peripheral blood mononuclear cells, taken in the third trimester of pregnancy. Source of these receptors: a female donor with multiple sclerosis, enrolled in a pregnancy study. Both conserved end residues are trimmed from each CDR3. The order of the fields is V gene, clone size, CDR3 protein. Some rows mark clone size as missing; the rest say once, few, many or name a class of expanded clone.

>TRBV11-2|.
ASSLSPTGGRNNQPQH
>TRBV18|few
ASSPQRGQGYEQY
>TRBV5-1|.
ASSSSGTSYEQY
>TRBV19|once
ASSISGWSATGGTLKTQY
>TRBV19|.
ASSTGMETQY
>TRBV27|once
ASGSGGSFYGYT
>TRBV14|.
ASSQFPSSRYNEQF
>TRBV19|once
ASSIRLAGGGETQY
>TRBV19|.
ASRRGIGYGYT
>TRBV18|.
ASSPGGQGFYEQY